This TCR beta chain emerged from a study of CD8+ T cells in alopecia areata. Looking at the study overall: Twice a day, 5 to 10 mg of oral tofacitinib was administered to treated patients.

After isolation, RNA underwent reverse transcription to generate cDNA as the sequencing template. Libraries were prepared by immunoSEQ multiplex PCR; TCRdb keeps only in-frame clonotypes and omits some of them. The profile shows roughly 250,000 clones, under 70% of them singletons. Trimming removed 4 bases at V and 3 bases at J, with 9 bases between. This CDR3 region has 12 residues. CDR1 and CDR2 from the germline V gene are SQVTM and ANQGSEA. The source material was CD4+ T cells sorted from blood, sampled at week 0. This TCR was recovered from a human donor with alopecia areata. The V gene is TRBV29-1, the J gene TRBJ1-2; D unclear. CDR3 DNA: TGCAGCGTTGTAGCGGGTGACTATGGCTACACCTTC. Translation: CSVVAGDYGYTF.